This record concerns one TCR beta chain sequence. The antigen remains undetermined. CD45RO-negative cells were positively selected for CCR7, leaving out terminally differentiated effector memory CD45RA+ cells. The germline V and J ends were trimmed by 0 bases and 3 bases, with 15 bases remaining between them. This CDR3 comprises 16 residues. CDR1 is GTSNPN and CDR2 is SVGIG in the germline V gene (reference sequence). Genomic DNA (from each subset) was split evenly across several immunoSEQ plates. The protocol was immunoSEQ multiplex PCR, while the TCRdb copy is restricted to in-frame clones and leaves out a portion. Among about 2 million clones, approximately 94% were seen once, and the ten largest hold roughly 1%. This entry belongs to a study of shared clonotypes between healthy human individuals. Across the whole study: Three plates each covered CD4 naive and memory; CD8 naive two, CD8 memory one.

Regarding the study as a whole: Clonotypes not shared had lower generation probabilities than those common to all four donors. Larger estimated richness was generally recorded for naive subsets relative to memory subsets.

This chain joins TRBV30 and TRBJ2-4, with D maybe TRBD1 (5 bases). This clonotype originated in a man younger than 30 in good health. The sample comprised naive CD8+ T cells sorted from blood. The CDR3, as DNA: TGTGCCTGGAGTGTTGGGGCTATTGGGTTCAAAAACATTCAGTACTTC. Translation gives CAWSVGAIGFKNIQYF.